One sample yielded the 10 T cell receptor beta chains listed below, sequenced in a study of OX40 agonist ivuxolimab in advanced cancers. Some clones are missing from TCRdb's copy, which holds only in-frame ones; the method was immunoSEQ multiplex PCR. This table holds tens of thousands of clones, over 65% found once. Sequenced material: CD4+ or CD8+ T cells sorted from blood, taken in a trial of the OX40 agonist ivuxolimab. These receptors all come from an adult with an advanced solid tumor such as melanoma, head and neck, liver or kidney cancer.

CDR3 protein: CASSWGNTGELFF. The CDR3 coding sequence is TGTGCCAGCAGTTGGGGAAACACCGGGGAGCTGTTTTTT. The chain joins TRBV7-3 to TRBJ2-2; D unclear. Germline V CDR1 and CDR2: SGHTA, FQGTGA. The CDR3 runs 13 residues. V gave up 6 bases and J gave up 2 bases, with 7 bases separating them.

In nucleotides, the CDR3 is TGTGCCAGCAGCCAGTATCGAGCGCCTGAAGCTTTCTTT. As protein: CASSQYRAPEAFF. The chain couples TRBV13 to TRBJ1-1; no reliable D call. V was pared by 5 bases and J by 6 bases, with 13 bases between. This CDR3 region has 13 residues. In germline, CDR1 is PRHDT, CDR2 FYEKMQ (reference sequence). Using reference TRBV13 and TRBJ1-1 for the parts outside the CDR3, the full variable domain is AAGVIQSPRHLIKEKRETATLKCYPIPRHDTVYWYQQGPGQDPQFLISFYEKMQSDKGSIPDRFSAQQFSDYHSELNMSSLELGDSALYFCASSQYRAPEAFFGQGTRLTVV.

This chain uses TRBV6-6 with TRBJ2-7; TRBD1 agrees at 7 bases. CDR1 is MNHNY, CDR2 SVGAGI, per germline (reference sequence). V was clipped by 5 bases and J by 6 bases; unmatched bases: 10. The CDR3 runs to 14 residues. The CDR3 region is CASSGPGQYPEQYF. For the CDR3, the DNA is TGTGCCAGCAGTGGACCGGGACAGTACCCCGAGCAGTACTTC.

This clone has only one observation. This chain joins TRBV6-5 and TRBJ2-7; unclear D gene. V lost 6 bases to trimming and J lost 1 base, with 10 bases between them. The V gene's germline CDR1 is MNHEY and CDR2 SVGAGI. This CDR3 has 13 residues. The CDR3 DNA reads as TGTGCCAGCAGCCCTGGGTCTTCCTACGAGCAGTACTTC. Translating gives CASSPGSSYEQYF.

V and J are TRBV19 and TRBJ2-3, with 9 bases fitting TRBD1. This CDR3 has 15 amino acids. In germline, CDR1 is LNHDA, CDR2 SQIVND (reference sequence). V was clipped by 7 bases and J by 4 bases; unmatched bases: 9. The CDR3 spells CASTTGQGVSDTQYF. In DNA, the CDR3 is TGTGCCAGTACTACGGGACAGGGTGTGTCAGATACGCAGTATTTT.

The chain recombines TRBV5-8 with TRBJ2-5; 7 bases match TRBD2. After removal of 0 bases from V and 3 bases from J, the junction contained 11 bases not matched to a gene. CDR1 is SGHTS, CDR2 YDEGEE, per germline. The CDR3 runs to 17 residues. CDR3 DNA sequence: TGTGCCAGCAGCTTGGGGTCTAGCGGTGTTTCAGAAGAGACCCAGTACTTC. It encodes CASSLGSSGVSEETQYF.

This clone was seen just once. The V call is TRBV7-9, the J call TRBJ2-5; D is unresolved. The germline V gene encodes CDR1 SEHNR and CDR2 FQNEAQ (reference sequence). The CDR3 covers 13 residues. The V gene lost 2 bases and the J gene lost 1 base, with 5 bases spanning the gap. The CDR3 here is CASSLRPQETQYF. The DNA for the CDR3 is TGTGCCAGCAGCTTACGCCCCCAAGAGACCCAGTACTTC.

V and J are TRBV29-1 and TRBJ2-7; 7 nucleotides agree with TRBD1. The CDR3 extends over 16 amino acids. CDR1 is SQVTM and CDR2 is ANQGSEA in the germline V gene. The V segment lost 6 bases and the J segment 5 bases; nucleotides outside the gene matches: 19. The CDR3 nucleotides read TGCAGCGTCCTTTTGACGGAAGGGGGCGTGAGAAACGAGCAGTACTTC. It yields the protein CSVLLTEGGVRNEQYF.

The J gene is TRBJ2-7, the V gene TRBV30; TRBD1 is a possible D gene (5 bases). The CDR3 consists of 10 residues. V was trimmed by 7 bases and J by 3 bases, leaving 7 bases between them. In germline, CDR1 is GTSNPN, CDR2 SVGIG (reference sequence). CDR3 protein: CAFDSYEQYF. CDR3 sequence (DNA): TGTGCCTTTGACAGCTACGAGCAGTACTTC.

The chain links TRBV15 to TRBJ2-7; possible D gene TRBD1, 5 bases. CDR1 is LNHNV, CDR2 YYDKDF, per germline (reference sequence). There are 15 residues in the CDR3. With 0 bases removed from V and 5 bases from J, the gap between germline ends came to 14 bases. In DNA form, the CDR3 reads TGTGCCACCAGCAGAGATCTTGCAGGGATAAACGAGCAGTACTTC. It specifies CATSRDLAGINEQYF.